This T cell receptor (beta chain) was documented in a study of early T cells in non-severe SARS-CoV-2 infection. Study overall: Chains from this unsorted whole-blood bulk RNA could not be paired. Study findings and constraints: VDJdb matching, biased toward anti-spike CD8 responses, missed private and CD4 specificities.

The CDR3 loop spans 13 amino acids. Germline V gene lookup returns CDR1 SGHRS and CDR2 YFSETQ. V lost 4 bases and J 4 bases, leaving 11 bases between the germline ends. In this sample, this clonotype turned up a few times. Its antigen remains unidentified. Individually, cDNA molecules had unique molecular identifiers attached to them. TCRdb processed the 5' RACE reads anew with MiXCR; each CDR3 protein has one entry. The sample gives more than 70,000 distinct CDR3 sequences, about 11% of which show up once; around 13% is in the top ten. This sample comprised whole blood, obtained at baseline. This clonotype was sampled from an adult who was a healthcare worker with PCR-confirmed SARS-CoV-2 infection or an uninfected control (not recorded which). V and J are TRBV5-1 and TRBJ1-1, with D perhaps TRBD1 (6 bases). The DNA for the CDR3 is TGCGCCAGCAGCAGGACAGTCGGCACTGAAGCTTTCTTT. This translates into CASSRTVGTEAFF.